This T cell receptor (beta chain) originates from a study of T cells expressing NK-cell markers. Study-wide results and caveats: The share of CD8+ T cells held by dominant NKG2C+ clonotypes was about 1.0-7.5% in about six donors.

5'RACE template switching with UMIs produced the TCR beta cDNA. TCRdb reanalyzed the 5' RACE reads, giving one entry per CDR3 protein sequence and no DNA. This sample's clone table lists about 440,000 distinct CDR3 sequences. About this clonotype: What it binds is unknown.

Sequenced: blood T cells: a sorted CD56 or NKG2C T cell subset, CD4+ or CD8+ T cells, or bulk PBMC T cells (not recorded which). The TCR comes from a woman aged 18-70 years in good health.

This chain's CDR3 is CAIHPQGNILTGELFF. V and J are TRBV5-4 and TRBJ2-2; the D gene TCRdb calls, TRBD1, cannot be checked with no DNA. CDR3 length equals 16 residues. In germline, CDR1 is SGHNT, CDR2 YYREEE (reference sequence).